The clone carrying this TCR beta chain was seen only once. Profiling relied on immunoSEQ multiplex PCR, and the TCRdb table lists in-frame clones only, not all of them. Of about 660,000 clones in the sample, about 87% were seen once. The data originate from a study of shared T cell receptors in the human thymus. The CDR3 extends over 14 amino acids. Germline loops: CDR1 SGHDT, CDR2 YYEEEE. The V end was cut by 4 bases, the J end by 2 bases, with 13 bases between. The sample was also reused in another study, on human thymus T cells.

Sequenced sample: thymocytes. This chain connects TRBV5-6 to TRBJ2-7; D gene ambiguous. This TCR derives from a boy under three years old with a congenital heart defect. The CDR3 DNA sequence: TGTGCCAGCAGCGAGTCGCCAAGAACCTACGAGCAGTACTTC. This codes for CASSESPRTYEQYF.